This record concerns one T cell receptor beta chain sequence. The table lists this clonotype with many counts. Which antigen it targets is not known. Per-nucleotide qualities are absent, and no much larger clonotype sits a single base away. V is reduced by 4 bases and J by 1 base, leaving a spacing of 12 bases between them. Reading from cysteine to phenylalanine, the CDR3 counts 15 amino acids. Of all the DNA, just the CDR3 is kept, 45 bases in frame from base 1. As encoded in the germline V gene, CDR1 is KGHDR while CDR2 is SFDVKD. Ficoll-Paque density gradient centrifugation was the method used to isolate PBMCs. The sample is drawn from a study of T-cell memory formation after mild COVID-19 (dated by TCRdb to about 2021). About the investigation overall: Most TCR sequence clusters were specific to one of the two donors. Two young, previously healthy adult volunteers made up the cohort, one male and one female. In two donors, T-cell clones that expanded and contracted after mild COVID-19 were tracked by sequencing TCRalpha and TCRbeta repertoires over time.

Sequencing was performed on an Illumina NovaSeq 6000. cDNA libraries for TCRalpha and TCRbeta were prepared by 5'RACE using constant-segment primers, with sample barcodes and unique molecular identifiers added. RNA was extracted from every sample with Trizol reagent. Amplification of the libraries took two PCR steps, and the second step added a second sample barcode plus Illumina TruSeq adapters. The libraries were sequenced on an Illumina NovaSeq using 2 x 150 bp paired-end reads. The original methods were these. With migec v1.2.7, reads were demultiplexed and then collapsed into UMI-guided consensus sequences. Using mixcr v2.1.11, UMI consensuses were aligned to TRA and TRB V and J templates and then assembled into clonotypes. Expanded or contracted clonotypes were those called significant by both edgeR and NoisET, with noise models trained on biological replicates. For edgeR calls, the cutoffs were a false discovery rate-adjusted p below 0.01 and a log2 fold-change threshold of 1. As an exploratory analysis of dynamics, max-normalized trajectories of the 1000 most abundant clonotypes were examined by PCA with hierarchical clustering. Separately sequenced CD4+ and CD8+ repertoires were used to assign a CD4 or CD8 phenotype to each responding clone. TCRdb trimmed the raw reads at Q25, called clones with MiXCR and kept productive beta chains. Each CDR3 protein gets just one entry, which takes the most common genes and DNA from the rows behind it. It is TCRdb's table, rather than the study itself, that gives the V and J calls and clone size. The sample table records about 420,000 distinct CDR3 sequences; 20% to 30% of these occur just once. Around 13% of the sample is in the top ten clones.

Study-level results and caveats: The study included only a couple of mild cases, and larger cohorts that include severe cases with pre-infection samples were judged to be necessary. SARS-CoV-2 specificity of the second-wave clones peaking on day 37 was not confirmed. Some responding clones were found in pre-infection memory, which suggests that pre-existing cross-reactive memory T cells took part in the SARS-CoV-2 response. Clones contracting from day 15 to 85 had balanced CD4/CD8 phenotypes, while a second wave expanding from day 15 to 37 was biased towards CD4+. Contracting CD4+ clones were located mainly in the CM and EM memory subsets, whereas CD8+ clones were found to be enriched in EMRA.

Sequenced input: PBMCs or a T cell subset sorted from them (not recorded which). The source is an adult woman who had mild COVID-19 (a few samples of this study predate the infection). The sample titles of this study are shuffled in the database, so cell type and time point are left out; the donor was told from shared clones. Here the chain combines TRBV24-1 and TRBJ2-5, with TRBD1 as a weak D call on 5 bases. The CDR3 here reads CATSEPQGVQETQYF. The sequenced DNA: TGTGCCACCAGTGAACCTCAAGGGGTCCAAGAGACCCAGTACTTC.